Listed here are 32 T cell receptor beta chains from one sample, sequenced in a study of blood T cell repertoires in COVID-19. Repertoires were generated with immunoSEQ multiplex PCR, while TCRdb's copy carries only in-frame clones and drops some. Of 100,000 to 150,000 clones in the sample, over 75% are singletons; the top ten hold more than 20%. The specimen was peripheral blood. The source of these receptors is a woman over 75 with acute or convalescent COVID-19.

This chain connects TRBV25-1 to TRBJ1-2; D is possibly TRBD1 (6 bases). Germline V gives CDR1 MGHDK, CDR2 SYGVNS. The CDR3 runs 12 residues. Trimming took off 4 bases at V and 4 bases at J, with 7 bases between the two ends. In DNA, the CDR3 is TGTGCCAGCAGTGGGGGGCCCTATGGCTACACCTTC. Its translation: CASSGGPYGYTF.

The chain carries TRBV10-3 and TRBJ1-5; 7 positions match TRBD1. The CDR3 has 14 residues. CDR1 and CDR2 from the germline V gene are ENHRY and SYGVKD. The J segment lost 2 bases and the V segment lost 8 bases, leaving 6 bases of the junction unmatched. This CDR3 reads CAIGQGTGNQPQHF. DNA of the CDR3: TGTGCCATCGGCCAAGGGACAGGCAATCAGCCCCAGCATTTT.

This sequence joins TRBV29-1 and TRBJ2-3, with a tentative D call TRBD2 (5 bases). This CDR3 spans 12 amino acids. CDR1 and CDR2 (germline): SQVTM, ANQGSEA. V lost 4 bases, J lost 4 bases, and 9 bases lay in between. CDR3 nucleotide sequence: TGCAGCGTTGGGGAACTAGCAGATACGCAGTATTTT. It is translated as CSVGELADTQYF.

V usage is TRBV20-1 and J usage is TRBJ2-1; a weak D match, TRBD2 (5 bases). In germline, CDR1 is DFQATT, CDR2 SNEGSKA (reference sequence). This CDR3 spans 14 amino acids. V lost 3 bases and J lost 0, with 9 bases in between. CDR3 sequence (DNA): TGCAGTGCTAGTACGGGGAGCTCCTACAATGAGCAGTTCTTC. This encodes CSASTGSSYNEQFF.

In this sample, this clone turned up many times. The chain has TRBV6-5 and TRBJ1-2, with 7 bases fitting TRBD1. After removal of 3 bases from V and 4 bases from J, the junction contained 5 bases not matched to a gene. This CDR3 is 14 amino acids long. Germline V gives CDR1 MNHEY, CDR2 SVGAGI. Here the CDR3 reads CASSYSGDSYGYTF. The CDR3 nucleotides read TGTGCCAGCAGTTATTCCGGGGACAGCTATGGCTACACCTTC.

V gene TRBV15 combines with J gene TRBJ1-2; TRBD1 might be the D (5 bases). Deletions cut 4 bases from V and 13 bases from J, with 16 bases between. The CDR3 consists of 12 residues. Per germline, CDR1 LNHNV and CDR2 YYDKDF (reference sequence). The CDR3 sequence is CATSKRGDLPTF. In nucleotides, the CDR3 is TGTGCCACCAGCAAGCGGGGCGATCTTCCCACCTTC.

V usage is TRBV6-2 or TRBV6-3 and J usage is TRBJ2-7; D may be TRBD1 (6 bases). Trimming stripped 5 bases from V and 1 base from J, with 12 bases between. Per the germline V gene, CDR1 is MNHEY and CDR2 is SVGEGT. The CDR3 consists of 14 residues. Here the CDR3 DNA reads TGTGCCAGCAGTAACCGACAGGCGTCCTACGAGCAGTACTTC. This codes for CASSNRQASYEQYF.

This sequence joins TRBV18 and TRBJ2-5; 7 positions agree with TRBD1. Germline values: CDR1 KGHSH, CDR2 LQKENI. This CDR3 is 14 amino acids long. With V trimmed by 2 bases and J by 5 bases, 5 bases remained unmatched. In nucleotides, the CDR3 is TGTGCCAGCTCACCAGACAGGGTGTGGGAGACCCAGTACTTC. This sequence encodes CASSPDRVWETQYF.

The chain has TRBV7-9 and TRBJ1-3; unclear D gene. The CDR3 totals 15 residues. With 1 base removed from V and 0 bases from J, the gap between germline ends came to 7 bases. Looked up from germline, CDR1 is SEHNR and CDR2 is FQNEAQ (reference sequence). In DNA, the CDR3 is TGTGCCAGCAGCTTAGACGCGAACTCTGGAAACACCATATATTTT. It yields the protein CASSLDANSGNTIYF.

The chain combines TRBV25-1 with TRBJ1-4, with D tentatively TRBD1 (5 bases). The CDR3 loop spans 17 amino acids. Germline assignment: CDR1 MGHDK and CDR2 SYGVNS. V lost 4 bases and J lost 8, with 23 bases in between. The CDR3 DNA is TGTGCCAGCAGTGGGGAACGGAATAACTACAGGTTGGAAAAACTGTTTTTT. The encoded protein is CASSGERNNYRLEKLFF.

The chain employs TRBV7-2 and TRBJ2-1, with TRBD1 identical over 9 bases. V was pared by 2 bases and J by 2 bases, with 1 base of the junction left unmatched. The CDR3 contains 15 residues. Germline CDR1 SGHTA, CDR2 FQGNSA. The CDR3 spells CASSLWTGAYNEQFF. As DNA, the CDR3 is TGTGCCAGCAGCTTATGGACAGGGGCCTACAATGAGCAGTTCTTC.

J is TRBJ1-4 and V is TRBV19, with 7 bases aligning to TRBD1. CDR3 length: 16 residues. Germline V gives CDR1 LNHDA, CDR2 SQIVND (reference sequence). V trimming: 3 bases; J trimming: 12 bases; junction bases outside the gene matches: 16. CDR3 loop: CASSILFLQGSGELFF. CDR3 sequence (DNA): TGTGCCAGTAGTATCCTTTTTTTACAGGGGAGTGGGGAACTGTTTTTT.

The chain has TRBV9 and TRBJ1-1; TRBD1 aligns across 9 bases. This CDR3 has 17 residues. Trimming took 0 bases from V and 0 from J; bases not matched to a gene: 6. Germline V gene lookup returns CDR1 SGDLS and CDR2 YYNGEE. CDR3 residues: CASSVAPGTGMNTEAFF. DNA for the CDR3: TGTGCCAGCAGCGTAGCTCCCGGGACAGGGATGAACACTGAAGCTTTCTTT.

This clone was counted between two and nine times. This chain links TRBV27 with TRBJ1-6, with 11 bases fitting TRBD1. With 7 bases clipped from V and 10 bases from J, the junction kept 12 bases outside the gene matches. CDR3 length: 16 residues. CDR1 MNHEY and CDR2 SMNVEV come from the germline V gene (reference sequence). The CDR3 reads CASTTPGQGAGSPLHF. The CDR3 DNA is TGTGCCAGCACCACCCCCGGACAGGGGGCTGGATCACCCCTCCACTTT.

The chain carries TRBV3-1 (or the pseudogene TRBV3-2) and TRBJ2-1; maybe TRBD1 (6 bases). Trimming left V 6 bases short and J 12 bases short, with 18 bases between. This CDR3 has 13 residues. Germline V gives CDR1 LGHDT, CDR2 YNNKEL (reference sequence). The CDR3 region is CASSPTGREWQFF. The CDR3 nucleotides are TGTGCCAGCAGTCCGACAGGAAGGGAATGGCAGTTCTTC.

In nucleotides, the CDR3 is TGTGCCAGCAGTATCGACAGGAACACTGAAGCTTTCTTT. It codes for CASSIDRNTEAFF. The gene calls are TRBV7-9 and TRBJ1-1; TRBD1 might be the D (5 bases). Germline V CDR1 and CDR2: SEHNR, FQNEAQ (reference sequence). Trimming cost V 6 bases and J 1 base, with 9 bases left between them. The CDR3 is 13 amino acids.

In DNA form, the CDR3 reads TGTGCCAGCAGCCACTCGGGACAGAACACTGAAGCTTTCTTT. Its protein product is CASSHSGQNTEAFF. The chain is built from TRBV5-5 and TRBJ1-1, with D perhaps matching TRBD1 (6 bases). The CDR3 extends over 14 amino acids. CDR1 SGHKS and CDR2 YYEKEE come from the germline V gene (reference sequence). Trimming took off 4 bases at V and 1 base at J, with 11 bases between the two ends.

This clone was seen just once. CDR3 DNA: TGTGCCAGCAGCTTAAGGGGCATAGGTGAAAAACTGTTTTTT. Translating gives CASSLRGIGEKLFF. The V and J genes are TRBV7-2 and TRBJ1-4, with D perhaps matching TRBD1 (5 bases). Trimming took 2 bases from V and 7 from J, leaving 11 bases between them. Germline V gene data show CDR1 as SGHTA and CDR2 as FQGNSA. CDR3 size: 14 residues. The variable domain in full, completed from reference TRBV7-2 and TRBJ1-4, reads GAGVSQSPSNKVTEKGKDVELRCDPISGHTALYWYRQSLGQGLEFLIYFQGNSAPDKSGLPSDRFSAERTGGSVSTLTIQRTQQEDSAVYLCASSLRGIGEKLFFGSGTQLSVL.

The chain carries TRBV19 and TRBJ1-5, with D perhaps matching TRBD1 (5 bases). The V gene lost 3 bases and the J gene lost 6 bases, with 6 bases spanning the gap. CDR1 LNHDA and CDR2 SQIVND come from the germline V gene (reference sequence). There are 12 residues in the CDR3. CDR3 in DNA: TGTGCCAGTAGTATCAGGGTTCAGCCCCAGCATTTT. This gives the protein CASSIRVQPQHF.

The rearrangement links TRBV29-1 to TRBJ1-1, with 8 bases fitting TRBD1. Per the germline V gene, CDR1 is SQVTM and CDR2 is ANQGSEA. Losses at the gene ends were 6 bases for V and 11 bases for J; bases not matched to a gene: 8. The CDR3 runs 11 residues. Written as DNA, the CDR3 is TGCAGCGTGACAGGGGACCGGGAGGCTTTCTTT. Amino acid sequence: CSVTGDREAFF.

The CDR3 loop reads CASSLAGEDTQYF. The CDR3, as DNA: TGCGCCAGCAGCTTGGCCGGGGAAGATACGCAGTATTTT. The chain couples TRBV5-1 to TRBJ2-3; D perhaps matches TRBD2 (5 bases). V was pared by 0 bases and J by 5 bases, with 7 bases between. Germline V gene sequence: CDR1 SGHRS, CDR2 YFSETQ. The CDR3 loop spans 13 amino acids.

This chain's CDR3 is CASSAAVGQNTGELFF. CDR3 sequence (DNA): TGTGCCAGCAGCGCCGCCGTGGGACAGAACACCGGGGAGCTGTTTTTT. The chain carries TRBV5-4 and TRBJ2-2, with a weak D call TRBD1 (6 bases). Germline-derived CDR1 and CDR2 are SGHNT and YYREEE (reference sequence). The CDR3 is 16 amino acids. Trimming pared 4 bases from V and 1 base from J, leaving 14 bases between. Full variable domain (outside the CDR3, taken from reference TRBV5-4 and TRBJ2-2): ETGVTQSPTHLIKTRGQQVTLRCSSQSGHNTVSWYQQALGQGPQFIFQYYREEENGRGNFPPRFSGLQFPNYSSELNVNALELDDSALYLCASSAAVGQNTGELFFGEGSRLTVL.

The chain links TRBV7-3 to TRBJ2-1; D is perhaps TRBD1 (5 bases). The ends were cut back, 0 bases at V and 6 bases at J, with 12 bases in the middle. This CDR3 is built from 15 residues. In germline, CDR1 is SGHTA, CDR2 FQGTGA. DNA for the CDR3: TGTGCCAGCAGCTTAACGGCAGGGCCCGCCAATGAGCAGTTCTTC. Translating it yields CASSLTAGPANEQFF. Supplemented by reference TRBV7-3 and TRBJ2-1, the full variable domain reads GAGVSQTPSNKVTEKGKYVELRCDPISGHTALYWYRQSLGQGPEFLIYFQGTGAADDSGLPNDRFFAVRPEGSVSTLKIQRTERGDSAVYLCASSLTAGPANEQFFGPGTRLTVL.

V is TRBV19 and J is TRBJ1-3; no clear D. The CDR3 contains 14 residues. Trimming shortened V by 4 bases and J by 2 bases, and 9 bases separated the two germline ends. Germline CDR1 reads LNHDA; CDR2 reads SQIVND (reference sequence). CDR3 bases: TGTGCCAGTAGTAGGAACAGTGCTGGAAACACCATATATTTT. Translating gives CASSRNSAGNTIYF.

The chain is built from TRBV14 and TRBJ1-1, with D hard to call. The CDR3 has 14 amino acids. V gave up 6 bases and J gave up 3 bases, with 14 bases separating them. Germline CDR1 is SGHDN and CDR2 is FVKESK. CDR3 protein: CASRRATGYTEAFF. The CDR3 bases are TGTGCCAGCAGGAGGGCGACGGGGTACACTGAAGCTTTCTTT.

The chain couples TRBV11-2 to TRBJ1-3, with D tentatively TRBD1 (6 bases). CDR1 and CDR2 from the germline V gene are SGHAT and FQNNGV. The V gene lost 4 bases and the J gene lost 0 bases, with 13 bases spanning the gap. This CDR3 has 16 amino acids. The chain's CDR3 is CASSSGVRLSGNTIYF. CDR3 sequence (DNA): TGTGCCAGCAGCTCAGGGGTCAGGCTCTCTGGAAACACCATATATTTT.

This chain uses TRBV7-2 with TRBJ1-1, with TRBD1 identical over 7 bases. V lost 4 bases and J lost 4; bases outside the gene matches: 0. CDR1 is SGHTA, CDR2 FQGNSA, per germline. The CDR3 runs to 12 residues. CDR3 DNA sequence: TGTGCCAGCAGCTACAGGGGCACTGAAGCTTTCTTT. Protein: CASSYRGTEAFF. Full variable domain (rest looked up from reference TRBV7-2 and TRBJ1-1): GAGVSQSPSNKVTEKGKDVELRCDPISGHTALYWYRQSLGQGLEFLIYFQGNSAPDKSGLPSDRFSAERTGGSVSTLTIQRTQQEDSAVYLCASSYRGTEAFFGQGTRLTVV.

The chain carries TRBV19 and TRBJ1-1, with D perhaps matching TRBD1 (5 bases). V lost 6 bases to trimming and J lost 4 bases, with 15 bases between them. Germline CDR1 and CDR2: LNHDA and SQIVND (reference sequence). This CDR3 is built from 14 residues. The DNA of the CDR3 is TGTGCCAGTAGCCCGGGTATGACAGTCACTGAAGCTTTCTTT. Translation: CASSPGMTVTEAFF.

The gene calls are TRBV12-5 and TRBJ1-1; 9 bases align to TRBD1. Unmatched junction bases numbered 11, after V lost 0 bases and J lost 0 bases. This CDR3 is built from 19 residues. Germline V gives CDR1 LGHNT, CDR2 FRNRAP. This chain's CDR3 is CASGLVAFGGQGMNTEAFF. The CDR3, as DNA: TGTGCTAGTGGTTTGGTTGCTTTCGGTGGACAGGGGATGAACACTGAAGCTTTCTTT.

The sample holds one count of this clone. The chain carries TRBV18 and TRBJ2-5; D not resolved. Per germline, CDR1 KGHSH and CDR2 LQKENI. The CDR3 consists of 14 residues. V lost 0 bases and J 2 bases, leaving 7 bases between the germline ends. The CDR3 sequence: CASSPPSLQETQYF. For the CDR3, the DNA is TGTGCCAGCTCACCACCGAGCCTTCAAGAGACCCAGTACTTC.

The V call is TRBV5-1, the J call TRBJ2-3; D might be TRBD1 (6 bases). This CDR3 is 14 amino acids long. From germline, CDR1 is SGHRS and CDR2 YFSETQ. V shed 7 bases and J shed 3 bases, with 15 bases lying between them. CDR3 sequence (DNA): TGCGCCAGCTCCCCGATACAGGGAACAGATACGCAGTATTTT. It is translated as CASSPIQGTDTQYF.

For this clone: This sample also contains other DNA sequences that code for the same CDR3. CDR3 amino acids: CASSLLTGAKNIQYF. The CDR3, as DNA: TGTGCCAGCAGCCTGTTAACGGGAGCCAAAAACATTCAGTACTTC. This sequence joins TRBV3-1 (or the pseudogene TRBV3-2) and TRBJ2-4, with D uncertain. CDR3 length: 15 residues. CDR1 is LGHDT and CDR2 is YNNKEL in the germline V gene (reference sequence). The germline V and J ends were trimmed by 4 bases and 0 bases, with 10 bases remaining between them.